The 3 T cell receptor beta chains below come from one sample, sequenced in a study of blood T cell repertoires in COVID-19. The assay was immunoSEQ multiplex PCR, and TCRdb's table has in-frame clones only and misses some. The sample shows about 28,000 clones, roughly 87% of them seen only once. The sample was peripheral blood. The receptors were sampled from a man in his sixties with COVID-19, enrolled during active disease.

This clone was seen a handful of times. The CDR3 coding sequence is TGTGCCAGCAGTTTATCGATTGCCGGTAATAATTCACCCCTCCACTTT. Amino acids: CASSLSIAGNNSPLHF. The chain combines TRBV27 with TRBJ1-6; D call uncertain. CDR1 and CDR2 (germline): MNHEY, SMNVEV (reference sequence). V lost 0 bases to trimming and J lost 5 bases, with 11 bases between them. CDR3 length equals 16 residues.

This chain uses TRBV7-2 with TRBJ1-2; TRBD1 matches at 7 bases. There are 14 residues in the CDR3. V shed 1 base and J 5 bases; nucleotides not matched to a gene: 4. CDR1 SGHTA and CDR2 FQGNSA come from the germline V gene. In nucleotides, the CDR3 is TGTGCCAGCAGCTTAGTGCACAGGGGATATGGCTACACCTTC. Amino acids: CASSLVHRGYGYTF.

V gene TRBV2 combines with J gene TRBJ1-5; 9 nucleotides agree with TRBD1. Germline CDR1 SNHLY, CDR2 FYNNEI. The ends lost 6 bases at V and 1 base at J; junction bases unmatched: 1. The CDR3 has 14 amino acids. This CDR3 is CASSGQGSNQPQHF. The CDR3 DNA is TGTGCCAGCAGCGGACAGGGGAGCAATCAGCCCCAGCATTTT.